This TCR beta chain appears in the sequencing data of a study of blood T cell repertoires in COVID-19. Study-wide background: Sites in the United States, Italy and Spain provided acute and convalescent COVID-19 samples. The analysed material was cDNA or gDNA that came from T cells, B-cell-depleted T cells, or PBMCs.

In the original processing: It was from reference gene primer amplification that nucleated cell counts were estimated. Libraries were prepared by immunoSEQ multiplex PCR; TCRdb keeps only in-frame clonotypes and omits some of them. V and J calls and clone size are copied from that table; D and trimming were computed from the DNA. Counted here are about 80,000 clones, 90% occurring once; the ten biggest clones make up 4.3%. Trimming took 5 bases from V and 4 from J, leaving 10 bases between them. The CDR3 consists of 13 residues. Germline values: CDR1 KGHDR, CDR2 SFDVKD. The sequencing input was peripheral blood. The receptor's source is a woman of 80 years or more with active or convalescent COVID-19. V is TRBV24-1 and J is TRBJ1-1; the D is unclear. In DNA, the CDR3 is TGTGCCACCAGTGTTGAAGGAGGCACTGAAGCTTTCTTT. Residues: CATSVEGGTEAFF.